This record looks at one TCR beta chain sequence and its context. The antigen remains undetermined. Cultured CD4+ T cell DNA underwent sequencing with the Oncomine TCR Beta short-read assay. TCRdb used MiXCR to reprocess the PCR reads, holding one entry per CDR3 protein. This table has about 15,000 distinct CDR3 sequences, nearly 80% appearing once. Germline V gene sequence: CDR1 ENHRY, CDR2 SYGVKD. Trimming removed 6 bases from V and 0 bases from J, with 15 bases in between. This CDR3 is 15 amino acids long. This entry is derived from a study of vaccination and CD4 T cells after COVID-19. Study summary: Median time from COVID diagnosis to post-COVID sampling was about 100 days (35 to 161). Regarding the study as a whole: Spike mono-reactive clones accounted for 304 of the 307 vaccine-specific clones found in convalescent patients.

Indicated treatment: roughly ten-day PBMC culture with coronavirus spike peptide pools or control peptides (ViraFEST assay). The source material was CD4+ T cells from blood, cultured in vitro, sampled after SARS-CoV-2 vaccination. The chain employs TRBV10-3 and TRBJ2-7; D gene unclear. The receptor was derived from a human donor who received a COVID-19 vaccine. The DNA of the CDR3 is TGTGCCATCAGAAGTGGGTCACGGTCCTCCTACGAGCAGTACTTC. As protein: CAIRSGSRSSYEQYF.